This T cell receptor (beta chain) was identified in a study of breast tumors, draining lymph nodes, adjacent tissues. The CDR3 is 14 residues long. Trimming took 3 bases from V and 6 from J, leaving 11 bases between them. Per the germline V gene, CDR1 is SEHNR and CDR2 is FQNEAQ (reference sequence). Axillary draining lymph nodes of breast cancer patients supplied the node samples. As for this clonotype: A much larger clone differs from this one at a single base, so this may be a read error.

TCRdb re-called the multiplex PCR reads with MiXCR, one entry per CDR3 protein. The repertoire includes approximately 280,000 distinct CDR3 sequences, around 30% of them detected once, and approximately 1% sits in the top ten. The material sequenced was axillary lymph node tissue. This receptor was taken from a female donor with breast cancer. Some clones in this sample may be carry-over from other donors' samples. The V call is TRBV7-9, the J call TRBJ2-2, with D perhaps matching TRBD1 or TRBD2 (6 bases each). The CDR3 DNA reads as TGTGCCAGCAGCTTCACGGGGGCGGCCGGGGAGCTGTTTTTT. This codes for CASSFTGAAGELFF.